The 9 T cell receptor beta chains below were found in one sample sequenced in a study of tumor-infiltrating lymphocytes in primary liver carcinoma. TCR beta cDNA was reverse-transcribed from about 500 ng of total RNA. The reaction used a constant-region primer and ProtoScript II reverse transcriptase. Slightly modified ARM-PCR with three nested multiplex PCR rounds yielded TCR beta libraries. It was with TRBV1-TRBV30 forward primers and a C-beta reverse primer that the first two PCR rounds were run, at approximately 10 cycles each. TCRdb re-analysed the multiplex PCR reads in MiXCR, keeping a single row per CDR3 protein. The data contain 300,000 to 400,000 distinct CDR3 sequences, less than 70% of them seen just once; the ten biggest clones take up 6.5%. Germline DNA was also extracted, with blood RNA taken from unsorted whole blood. The specimen was peripheral blood. All receptors derive from a man in his forties or fifties with primary liver carcinoma and hepatitis B virus infection.

In its sample, this clonotype was seen many times. The rearrangement links TRBV5-6 to TRBJ2-5; D gene uncertain. Per the germline V gene, CDR1 is SGHDT and CDR2 is YYEEEE. Trimming removed 1 base at V and 3 bases at J, with 7 bases between. This CDR3 comprises 13 residues. DNA of the CDR3: TGTGCCAGCAGCTTGAAGGGCGAAGAGACCCAGTACTTC. Translated: CASSLKGEETQYF.

As regards this clonotype: Given a much more abundant clone one base away, this may be a read error. The chain combines TRBV6-1 with TRBJ1-2, with D possibly matching TRBD1 (5 bases). The CDR3 totals 12 residues. The V gene's germline CDR1 is MNHNS and CDR2 SASEGT. CDR3 DNA: TGTGCCTGCAGTGAGTTTCGGGACGGGGGCACCTTC. Encoded protein: CACSEFRDGGTF.

This clonotype was picked up many times. This may stem from a read error, because a much larger clone lies one nucleotide away. V is TRBV11-2 and J is TRBJ2-7; possible D gene TRBD1, 5 bases. CDR1 is SGHAT, CDR2 FQNNGV, per germline. The length of the CDR3 is 13 residues. CDR3 in amino acids: CANSYLGPGEQYF. CDR3 nucleotides: TGTGCCAACAGCTATCTGGGGCCCGGGGAGCAGTACTTC.

This clonotype showed up just a few times. The J gene is TRBJ2-1, the V gene TRBV7-9, with TRBD2 matching 14 bases. Germline CDR1 and CDR2: SEHNR and FQNEAQ (reference sequence). V lost 4 bases to trimming and J lost 3 bases; unmatched junction nucleotides: 5. The CDR3 has 17 residues. This CDR3 reads CASSSGLAGVFYNEQFF. CDR3 bases: TGTGCCAGCAGCTCGGGACTAGCGGGAGTTTTCTACAATGAGCAGTTCTTC.

The CDR3, as DNA: TGTGCCAGCAGTGCTCCAGGGGGAACCGACGAGCAGTACTTC. As protein: CASSAPGGTDEQYF. J is TRBJ2-7 and V is TRBV28, with TRBD1 matching over 7 bases. Germline values: CDR1 MDHEN, CDR2 SYDVKM. V dropped 5 bases and J dropped 5; count of bases not matched to a gene: 9. This CDR3 is 14 amino acids long. Full variable domain (remainder filled in from reference TRBV28 and TRBJ2-7): DVKVTQSSRYLVKRTGEKVFLECVQDMDHENMFWYRQDPGLGLRLIYFSYDVKMKEKGDIPEGYSVSREKKERFSLILESASTNQTSMYLCASSAPGGTDEQYFGPGTRLTVT.

Comment on this clonotype: A much larger clone differs by one base, so this may be a read error. The chain recombines TRBV4-3 with TRBJ2-1; a weak D match, TRBD2 (6 bases). The CDR3 has 16 residues. Germline V gene lookup returns CDR1 LGHNA and CDR2 YSLEER. Trimming pared 3 bases from V and 5 bases from J, leaving 17 bases between. CDR3 DNA sequence: TGCGCCAGCAGCCAGGTGAGTGGCGGGAAAAACAATGAGCAGTTCTTC. Amino acid sequence: CASSQVSGGKNNEQFF.

On this clonotype itself: One end of the junction is discordant with germline, which a read error may explain. The chain uses TRBV11-2 and TRBJ2-7, with 11 nucleotides matching TRBD2. Germline CDR1 is SGHAT and CDR2 is FQNNGV. The CDR3 sequence is 16 residues long. CDR3 in amino acids: CASNPPGLAEGNEQYF. The DNA of the CDR3 is TGTGCTAGCAACCCACCGGGACTAGCGGAGGGAAACGAGCAGTACTTC.

This clonotype was found many times. V usage is TRBV29-1 and J usage is TRBJ2-7, with 11 positions matching TRBD2. CDR3 length: 13 amino acids. Per the germline V gene, CDR1 is SQVTM and CDR2 is ANQGSEA. After removal of 7 bases from V and 1 base from J, the junction contained 3 bases not matched to a gene. The CDR3 DNA reads TGCAGCGGAGGGACTAGCGGATCCTACGAGCAGTACTTC. Its translation is CSGGTSGSYEQYF.

As regards this clonotype: As the CDR3 is not closed by the conserved phenylalanine or tryptophan, this likely results from a read error. This chain links TRBV4-1 with TRBJ1-1, with TRBD1 as a possible D gene (6 bases). The CDR3 loop spans 16 amino acids. Germline loops: CDR1 MGHRA, CDR2 YSYEKL. DNA for the CDR3: TGCGCCAGCAGTCAAGAAATGCGAGGGGGAAGCACTGAAGCTTTCCTT. This codes for CASSQEMRGGSTEAFL.